The 25 T cell receptor beta chains below come from one sample, sequenced in a study of cytotoxic CD8 clonotypes in ibrutinib-treated CLL. Repertoires were generated with immunoSEQ multiplex PCR, while TCRdb's copy carries only in-frame clones and drops some. The profile covers some 300,000 clones, with 80% appearing a single time and about 6.7% taken by the ten largest. Here the sequenced sample was PBMCs, taken before ibrutinib treatment. These receptors were obtained from a human donor with chronic lymphocytic leukemia.

This clone was seen once. Other nucleotide sequences from this sample produce the same CDR3. Written as DNA, the CDR3 is TGCGCCAGCAGCCAAGATTCGGGGGACTCTGGAAACACCATATATTTT. Translating gives CASSQDSGDSGNTIYF. V and J are TRBV4-3 and TRBJ1-3; maybe TRBD1 (5 bases). From germline, CDR1 is LGHNA and CDR2 YSLEER. V was clipped by 0 bases and J by 0 bases, with 9 bases between them. This CDR3 has 16 residues.

This chain joins TRBV7-2 and TRBJ2-1; TRBD2 agrees at 13 bases. The V segment lost 3 bases and the J segment 9 bases; nucleotides outside the gene matches: 5. The length of the CDR3 is 15 residues. Germline V CDR1 and CDR2: SGHTA, FQGNSA. DNA of the CDR3: TGTGCCAGCAGCTTCGGACTAGCGGGAGACTTTGAGCAGTTCTTC. Protein product: CASSFGLAGDFEQFF.

The CDR3 nucleotides are TGTGCCAGCAGCCAAGAAGGGTATAGAAACACCATATATTTT. Translating it yields CASSQEGYRNTIYF. V and J are TRBV4-2 and TRBJ1-3; D ambiguous. This CDR3 comprises 14 residues. V gave up 0 bases and J gave up 5 bases, with 8 bases separating them. Looked up from germline, CDR1 is LGHNA and CDR2 is YNFKEQ.

This clone was detected only a few times. V is TRBV7-9 and J is TRBJ1-2, with D uncertain. Germline V gene lookup returns CDR1 SEHNR and CDR2 FQNEAQ (reference sequence). The germline V and J ends were trimmed by 5 bases and 0 bases, with 7 bases remaining between them. The CDR3 consists of 13 residues. The DNA of the CDR3 is TGTGCCAGCAGCCAAGGATCTAACTATGGCTACACCTTC. This translates into CASSQGSNYGYTF.

This chain connects TRBV7-7 to TRBJ2-1; D may correspond to TRBD1 or TRBD2 (6 bases each). CDR3 length equals 14 residues. The V end lost 1 base, the J end lost 5 bases, and 9 bases lay between the germline ends. Germline CDR1 reads SSHAT; CDR2 reads FNYEAQ (reference sequence). The CDR3 DNA follows: TGTGCCAGCAGCTTAGGGGGGGCTAACAATGAGCAGTTCTTC. This translates into CASSLGGANNEQFF. Supplemented by reference TRBV7-7 and TRBJ2-1, the full variable domain reads GAGVSQSPRYKVTKRGQDVTLRCDPISSHATLYWYQQALGQGPEFLTYFNYEAQPDKSGLPSDRFSAERPEGSISTLTIQRTEQRDSAMYRCASSLGGANNEQFFGPGTRLTVL.

V is TRBV6-1 and J is TRBJ1-5; D call uncertain. CDR1 and CDR2 (germline): MNHNS, SASEGT. Trimming pared 2 bases from V and 6 bases from J, leaving 11 bases between. This CDR3 region has 14 residues. Here the CDR3 reads CASSELGVSQPQHF. CDR3 sequence (DNA): TGTGCCAGCAGTGAACTCGGGGTCAGTCAGCCCCAGCATTTT.

The genes are TRBV30 and TRBJ2-3; a weak D match, TRBD2 (5 bases). The germline V gene has CDR1 GTSNPN and CDR2 SVGIG (reference sequence). V was cut by 2 bases and J by 6 bases, with 6 bases left in between. The CDR3 runs 11 residues. CDR3 loop: CAWSSGDTQYF. The CDR3 DNA follows: TGTGCCTGGAGTTCGGGGGATACGCAGTATTTT.

Written as DNA, the CDR3 is TGTGCCAGTAGTATCCTAACAGAGGATACTGAAGCTTTCTTT. The encoded protein is CASSILTEDTEAFF. The chain joins TRBV19 to TRBJ1-1; the D is unclear. Trimming stripped 3 bases from V and 5 bases from J, with 13 bases between. CDR1 is LNHDA and CDR2 is SQIVND in the germline V gene (reference sequence). This CDR3 region has 14 residues. The full variable domain, with the rest looked up from reference TRBV19 and TRBJ1-1, is DGGITQSPKYLFRKEGQNVTLSCEQNLNHDAMYWYRQDPGQGLRLIYYSQIVNDFQKGDIAEGYSVSREKKESFPLTVTSAQKNPTAFYLCASSILTEDTEAFFGQGTRLTVV.

This chain connects TRBV2 to TRBJ2-1, with 10 positions matching TRBD2. Germline CDR1 and CDR2: SNHLY and FYNNEI. The CDR3 length is 14 residues. The V segment lost 6 bases and the J segment 8 bases; nucleotides outside the gene matches: 7. CDR3 nucleotide sequence: TGTGCCAGCAGGAAGCGGGAGGGAGTTGATGAGCAGTTCTTC. Translated, it gives CASRKREGVDEQFF. Using reference TRBV2 and TRBJ2-1 for the parts outside the CDR3, the full variable domain is EPEVTQTPSHQVTQMGQEVILRCVPISNHLYFYWYRQILGQKVEFLVSFYNNEISEKSEIFDDQFSVERPDGSNFTLKIRSTKLEDSAMYFCASRKREGVDEQFFGPGTRLTVL.

The genes are TRBV28 and TRBJ1-5; 9 nucleotides match TRBD1. V was clipped by 2 bases and J by 6 bases; unmatched bases: 5. CDR3 size: 15 residues. Germline V lookup: CDR1 MDHEN, CDR2 SYDVKM. CDR3 nucleotide sequence: TGTGCCAGCAGTTTACCACAGGGGGCCGGTCAGCCCCAGCATTTT. Translation gives CASSLPQGAGQPQHF.

This chain links TRBV5-1 with TRBJ1-3; TRBD1 aligns across 8 bases. CDR3 length: 16 residues. CDR1 and CDR2 (germline): SGHRS, YFSETQ. V dropped 3 bases and J dropped 1; count of bases not matched to a gene: 6. DNA for the CDR3: TGCGCCAGCAGCTCAGAAAGGACAGGGTCTGGAAACACCATATATTTT. This gives the protein CASSSERTGSGNTIYF.

This chain connects TRBV9 to TRBJ2-1, with TRBD2 matching over 10 bases. The V and J ends lost 2 bases and 6 bases, in that order; junction bases with no gene match: 2. The CDR3 is 14 residues long. Germline CDR1 is SGDLS and CDR2 is YYNGEE. CDR3 nucleotide sequence: TGTGCCAGCAGCGTGGTAGCGGGAGGCAATGAGCAGTTCTTC. It yields the protein CASSVVAGGNEQFF.

This chain connects TRBV29-1 to TRBJ2-6; D gene unclear. This CDR3 is built from 17 residues. The germline V and J ends were trimmed by 0 bases and 0 bases, with 12 bases remaining between them. Germline CDR1 and CDR2: SQVTM and ANQGSEA. The CDR3 sequence: CSVEDGLTNSGANVLTF. The CDR3 region has the DNA TGCAGCGTTGAAGACGGGTTGACGAACTCTGGGGCCAACGTCCTGACTTTC.

In its sample, this clone was seen once. V and J are TRBV30 and TRBJ2-6; D gene ambiguous. The CDR3 has 16 amino acids. Between the trimmed V and J ends, which lost 3 bases and 0 bases, there was a span of 12 bases. Germline-derived CDR1 and CDR2 are GTSNPN and SVGIG (reference sequence). The DNA for the CDR3 is TGTGCCTGGAGGAAGGATCGGATCTCTGGGGCCAACGTCCTGACTTTC. It specifies CAWRKDRISGANVLTF.

The gene calls are TRBV4-3 and TRBJ2-7; 10 nucleotides line up with TRBD2. This CDR3 has 16 residues. Germline CDR1 and CDR2: LGHNA and YSLEER. The V and J ends lost 1 base and 1 base, in that order; junction bases with no gene match: 4. The chain's CDR3 is CASSQGVAGGSYEQYF. In nucleotides, the CDR3 is TGCGCCAGCAGCCAAGGTGTAGCGGGGGGATCCTACGAGCAGTACTTC.

This clone was seen just once. The rearrangement links TRBV5-1 to TRBJ1-1, with 8 bases lining up with TRBD1. The V and J ends lost 4 bases and 11 bases, in that order; junction bases with no gene match: 10. This CDR3 has 13 amino acids. CDR1 is SGHRS, CDR2 YFSETQ, per germline. CDR3 amino acids: CASSEDRARRAFF. As DNA, the CDR3 is TGCGCCAGCAGCGAGGACAGGGCGCGTCGGGCTTTCTTT.

This clone was seen more than once but under ten times. V gene TRBV30 combines with J gene TRBJ1-5; D remains ambiguous. Germline assignment: CDR1 GTSNPN and CDR2 SVGIG (reference sequence). V gave up 4 bases and J gave up 1 base, with 8 bases separating them. CDR3 size: 13 residues. The CDR3 is CAWTESSNQPQHF. The CDR3 DNA follows: TGTGCCTGGACCGAATCAAGCAATCAGCCCCAGCATTTT.

The V gene is TRBV5-1, the J gene TRBJ1-5, with 8 positions matching TRBD1. This CDR3 has 18 amino acids. Germline CDR1 reads SGHRS; CDR2 reads YFSETQ. Germline trimming cut 0 bases from V and 6 bases from J; bases unmatched to any gene: 14. The CDR3: CASSLAPIGQGYIQPQHF. CDR3 in DNA: TGCGCCAGCAGCTTGGCACCGATAGGACAGGGATATATTCAGCCCCAGCATTTT.

In this sample, this clone turned up a few times. The J gene is TRBJ2-5, the V gene TRBV25-1, with D perhaps being TRBD1 or TRBD2 (6 bases each). Trimming removed 6 bases at V and 1 base at J, with 15 bases between. Looked up from germline, CDR1 is MGHDK and CDR2 is SYGVNS. The CDR3 has 15 residues. In DNA, the CDR3 is TGTGCCAGCAGAGGTACCGGGGGCCCCCAAGAGACCCAGTACTTC. It encodes CASRGTGGPQETQYF.

The gene calls are TRBV23-1 and TRBJ2-7; D is ambiguous. TRBV23-1 is marked as an open reading frame, function uncertain. This CDR3 is built from 14 residues. Trimming shortened V by 3 bases and J by 1 base, and 10 bases separated the two germline ends. The CDR3 sequence: CASSHRSPSYEQYF. CDR3 DNA sequence: TGCGCCAGCAGTCATCGATCACCTTCCTACGAGCAGTACTTC.

This clone has more than one count but fewer than ten. V gene TRBV9 combines with J gene TRBJ2-7; 9 nucleotides match TRBD2. V lost 4 bases and J lost 9; bases outside the gene matches: 14. From germline, CDR1 is SGDLS and CDR2 YYNGEE. This CDR3 is built from 15 residues. As DNA, the CDR3 is TGTGCCAGCAGCCCCCGGGCTAGCGGGGTCTCTAGGCAGTACTTC. Protein sequence: CASSPRASGVSRQYF.

Points on this clone: A much more abundant neighbour one base away suggests this may be a read error. Within the sample, other DNA sequences also encode this same CDR3. The chain has TRBV5-1 and TRBJ1-1; D might be TRBD1 (5 bases). CDR1 and CDR2 (germline): SGHRS, YFSETQ. The CDR3 has 13 residues. V lost 2 bases and J 1 base, leaving 6 bases between the germline ends. CDR3 DNA: TGCGCCAGCAGCTTTACAGGGAACACTGAAGCTTTCTTT. Protein sequence: CASSFTGNTEAFF.

The V and J genes are TRBV29-1 and TRBJ1-2; 12 bases line up with TRBD1. V trimming: 8 bases; J trimming: 5 bases; junction bases outside the gene matches: 6. CDR3 length equals 13 residues. Germline CDR1 is SQVTM and CDR2 is ANQGSEA. CDR3 nucleotide sequence: TGCAGCTCCGGGACAGGGGGCTTGTATGGCTACACCTTC. Its protein is CSSGTGGLYGYTF.

The V and J genes are TRBV19 and TRBJ1-2, with D possibly matching TRBD1 (5 bases). The CDR3 totals 11 residues. Germline loops: CDR1 LNHDA, CDR2 SQIVND (reference sequence). The ends were cut back, 9 bases at V and 7 bases at J, with 12 bases in the middle. In DNA, the CDR3 is TGTGCCAGGACCGCAGGGCCTGGCTACACCTTC. Protein product: CARTAGPGYTF.

The chain has TRBV6-6 and TRBJ2-5, with D uncertain. V dropped 0 bases and J dropped 2 bases, with 7 bases sitting between them. The length of the CDR3 is 14 residues. Germline V lookup: CDR1 MNHNY, CDR2 SVGAGI (reference sequence). CDR3 protein: CASSYSLIQETQYF. The CDR3 DNA sequence: TGTGCCAGCAGTTACTCGCTGATACAAGAGACCCAGTACTTC.